The rows below give T cell receptor beta chains drawn from one sample of a study of siplizumab effects on memory and regulatory T cells. The table came from immunoSEQ multiplex PCR; TCRdb's copy has only in-frame clones and leaves some out. The data hold over 85,000 clones, with roughly 90% observed a single time. Sequences were obtained from CD4+ T cells sorted from blood. These TCRs come from a human donor in good health. Each CDR3 is given with its conserved first and last residue. A D gene is named only where the DNA matches it firmly. Clone size is given for some rows only: seen once, a few or many times, or a class if the clone is expanded.

CDR3aa	CDR3nt	j_gene	abundance	d_gene	v_gene
CASSVVPGSTDTQYF	TGTGCCAGCAGCGTAGTTCCAGGGAGCACAGATACGCAGTATTTT	TRBJ2-3	NA	NA	TRBV9
CASSPLATGTYGYTF	TGTGCCAGCTCACCACTCGCGACAGGGACCTATGGCTACACCTTC	TRBJ1-2	few	TRBD1	TRBV18
CASSRRGGEETQYF	TGTGCCAGCAGCCGTCGAGGGGGCGAAGAGACCCAGTACTTC	TRBJ2-5	NA	TRBD1	TRBV19
CASSIAGDTGWQFF	TGTGCCAGTAGTATAGCGGGCGATACGGGTTGGCAGTTCTTC	TRBJ2-1	NA	NA	TRBV19
CASIEASAYEQYF	TGTGCCAGCATCGAGGCTAGTGCCTACGAGCAGTACTTC	TRBJ2-7	NA	NA	TRBV2
CASSYHLLSYNEQFF	TGTGCCAGCAGTTACCATCTGCTCTCCTACAATGAGCAGTTCTTC	TRBJ2-1	NA	NA	TRBV6-6
CASSGGGTQAFF	TGTGCCAGCAGTGGGGGAGGGACTCAGGCTTTCTTT	TRBJ1-1	once	NA	TRBV6-5
CASSFGYGEQYF	TGTGCCAGCAGCTTTGGTTACGGGGAGCAGTACTTC	TRBJ2-7	NA	NA	TRBV7-3
CASSIGQLNSNQPQHF	TGTGCCAGTAGTATCGGGCAGCTTAATAGCAATCAGCCCCAGCATTTT	TRBJ1-5	NA	NA	TRBV19
CASSFQGKYGYTF	TGTGCCAGCAGCTTCCAGGGAAAATATGGCTACACCTTC	TRBJ1-2	NA	NA	TRBV7-9
CASSPTWDRTQYF	TGTGCCAGCAGTCCGACATGGGATAGGACCCAGTACTTC	TRBJ2-5	NA	NA	TRBV27
CASSLGQTSYNEQFF	TGCGCCAGCAGCTTAGGCCAGACATCCTACAATGAGCAGTTCTTC	TRBJ2-1	NA	NA	TRBV5-1
CASSQLAGGITDTQYF	TGTGCCAGCAGCCAACTAGCGGGAGGGATAACAGATACGCAGTATTTT	TRBJ2-3	NA	TRBD2	TRBV14
CASSQFSRNQPQHF	TGCGCCAGCAGTCAATTTTCCAGAAATCAGCCCCAGCATTTT	TRBJ1-5	few	NA	TRBV23-1
CASSQTTSGTYNEQFF	TGTGCCAGCAGCCAGACCACTAGCGGAACCTACAATGAGCAGTTCTTC	TRBJ2-1	NA	TRBD2	TRBV4-2
CASSRRTLLSGETQYF	TGTGCCAGCAGCAGACGAACCCTCCTCAGCGGGGAGACCCAGTACTTC	TRBJ2-5	once	NA	TRBV5-6
CAWSVSGPSTDTQYF	TGTGCCTGGAGTGTATCGGGCCCAAGCACAGATACGCAGTATTTT	TRBJ2-3	NA	NA	TRBV30
CASSVEGAISGYTF	TGTGCCAGCAGTGTTGAGGGGGCGATCTCTGGCTACACCTTC	TRBJ1-2	NA	TRBD1	TRBV2
CAIRGTVSSYEQYF	TGTGCCATCAGGGGGACAGTAAGCTCCTACGAGCAGTACTTC	TRBJ2-7	NA	TRBD1	TRBV10-3
CASSEGQGKYGYTF	TGTGCCAGCAGTGAGGGACAGGGAAAGTATGGCTACACCTTC	TRBJ1-2	NA	TRBD1	TRBV25-1
CASSAHRGRGSPLHF	TGTGCCAGCAGCGCCCACAGGGGTCGAGGTTCACCCCTCCACTTT	TRBJ1-6	NA	TRBD1	TRBV13
CASSRTLTDTQYF	TGTGCCAGCTCCCGAACCCTTACAGATACGCAGTATTTT	TRBJ2-3	NA	NA	TRBV7-9
CASSLVSGGAYNEQFF	TGTGCCAGCAGCTTGGTTAGCGGGGGGGCCTACAATGAGCAGTTCTTC	TRBJ2-1	NA	TRBD2	TRBV5-4
CASSQNSGTLPPDTQYF	TGTGCCAGCAGCCAAAATAGCGGTACTCTACCCCCAGATACGCAGTATTTT	TRBJ2-3	NA	NA	TRBV4-2
CASSVGESQPQHF	TGTGCCAGCAGTGTCGGCGAGAGCCAGCCCCAGCATTTT	TRBJ1-5	NA	NA	TRBV2
CAWRGTQGVSYGYTF	TGTGCCTGGAGGGGAACACAGGGAGTTTCCTATGGCTACACCTTC	TRBJ1-2	NA	NA	TRBV30
CASSLLAGENNEQFF	TGTGCCAGCAGCCTCCTAGCGGGGGAAAACAATGAGCAGTTCTTC	TRBJ2-1	NA	TRBD2	TRBV5-4
CASSRIGRENIQYF	TGCGCCAGCAGCCGAATTGGACGGGAAAACATTCAGTACTTC	TRBJ2-4	NA	NA	TRBV4-1
CASSRRTTFGTNEKLFF	TGCGCCAGCAGTAGACGGACAACCTTTGGGACTAATGAAAAACTGTTTTTT	TRBJ1-4	NA	NA	TRBV5-1
CASSLRLAGATGDTQYF	TGTGCCAGCAGCTTAAGGCTAGCGGGCGCTACGGGAGATACGCAGTATTTT	TRBJ2-3	NA	TRBD2	TRBV11-1
CASSKWVAGGFGEQFF	TGTGCCAGCAGCAAATGGGTAGCGGGAGGGTTTGGTGAGCAGTTCTTC	TRBJ2-1	NA	NA	TRBV21-1
CASTQRGTSHEQYF	TGTGCCAGCACCCAAAGAGGGACAAGCCACGAGCAGTACTTC	TRBJ2-7	NA	NA	TRBV2
CASSPELRTEAFF	TGTGCCAGCTCACCTGAGTTACGTACTGAAGCTTTCTTT	TRBJ1-1	once	NA	TRBV18
CAWSRTLSSYEQYF	TGTGCCTGGAGCCGGACTCTTAGCTCCTACGAGCAGTACTTC	TRBJ2-7	once	NA	TRBV30
CAISEGGREGLPEQYF	TGTGCCATCAGCGAGGGGGGGCGGGAGGGCCTCCCCGAGCAGTACTTC	TRBJ2-7	NA	TRBD2	TRBV10-3
CASSLFAQPGELFF	TGTGCCAGCAGCTTATTCGCCCAACCCGGGGAGCTGTTTTTT	TRBJ2-2	NA	NA	TRBV7-3
CASSLWLTDGYTF	TGTGCCAGCAGCTTATGGCTCACCGATGGCTACACCTTC	TRBJ1-2	NA	NA	TRBV7-4
CASSPLRDSSGNTIYF	TGTGCCAGCTCACCACTTCGGGACAGTTCTGGAAACACCATATATTTT	TRBJ1-3	NA	TRBD1	TRBV18
CASSYRRDSYNEQFF	TGTGCCAGCAGTTACAGAAGGGACTCCTACAATGAGCAGTTCTTC	TRBJ2-1	NA	NA	TRBV6-6
CACSRDRGYSYEQYF	TGTGCGTGCTCCCGGGACAGGGGGTACTCCTACGAGCAGTACTTC	TRBJ2-7	once	TRBD1	TRBV30
CASIEGRVNSPLHF	TGTGCCAGCATTGAAGGACGGGTGAATTCACCCCTCCACTTT	TRBJ1-6	few	NA	TRBV2
CASTRRENTEAFF	TGTGCCAGCACCCGCAGGGAGAACACTGAAGCTTTCTTT	TRBJ1-1	NA	NA	TRBV6-1
CASSHDRAGYTF	TGCGCCAGCAGCCACGACAGGGCTGGCTACACCTTC	TRBJ1-2	NA	TRBD1	TRBV5-1
CASRHTGGTNEKLFF	TGCGCCAGCAGGCACACAGGGGGGACTAATGAAAAACTGTTTTTT	TRBJ1-4	NA	TRBD1	TRBV4-1
CASSVEATNEKLFF	TGCGCCAGCAGTGTTGAGGCAACTAATGAAAAACTGTTTTTT	TRBJ1-4	NA	NA	TRBV5-1
CASSGGWGETQYF	TGTGCCAGCAGTGGAGGGTGGGGAGAGACCCAGTACTTC	TRBJ2-5	NA	NA	TRBV2
CVSSPLGTPTGELFF	TGCGTCAGCAGCCCTTTAGGGACGCCTACCGGGGAGCTGTTTTTT	TRBJ2-2	NA	NA	TRBV4-1
CASRGDSSYEQYF	TGTGCCAGCAGGGGGGACTCCTCCTACGAGCAGTACTTC	TRBJ2-7	NA	NA	TRBV6-5
CASSQRATGEAFF	TGTGCCAGTAGTCAGAGGGCCACAGGTGAAGCTTTCTTT	TRBJ1-1	NA	NA	TRBV19
CASTRGPGIYEQYF	TGTGCCAGCACCCGGGGGCCGGGGATCTACGAGCAGTACTTC	TRBJ2-7	NA	NA	TRBV6-5